This passage covers 29 T cell receptor beta chains from one sample sequenced in a study of STAT3 mutations in large granular lymphocyte leukemia. Broader study findings: In T-cell large granular lymphocyte leukemia, about half of patients showed multiple immunodominant subclonotypes.

The antigens for these receptors are not known. Only in-frame clones appear in the TCRdb table, and some are missing; sequencing was by immunoSEQ multiplex PCR. This table has tens of thousands of clones, approximately 86% appearing once. Sequencing used peripheral blood mononuclear cells. Receptors originate from a man between 60 and 70 years old with T-cell large granular lymphocyte leukemia. Some clones in this sample may be carry-over from other donors' samples.

This chain uses TRBV5-1 with TRBJ2-3; D uncertain. The germline V and J ends were trimmed by 1 base and 9 bases, with 12 bases remaining between them. The CDR3 contains 13 residues. Germline CDR1 SGHRS, CDR2 YFSETQ. In nucleotides, the CDR3 is TGCGCCAGCAGCTTGAGCGAGCCCGAGACGCAGTATTTT. It translates to CASSLSEPETQYF.

V and J are TRBV30 and TRBJ2-7; maybe TRBD2 (7 bases). This CDR3 comprises 14 residues. V lost 5 bases to trimming and J lost 7 bases, with 21 bases between them. Germline CDR1 reads GTSNPN; CDR2 reads SVGIG (reference sequence). CDR3 loop: CAWERGDYQGEQYF. The CDR3 DNA follows: TGTGCCTGGGAGAGGGGGGACTACCAGGGGGAGCAGTACTTC. The full variable domain, in which reference TRBV30 and TRBJ2-7 provide the parts outside the CDR3, is SQTIHQWPATLVQPVGSPLSLECTVEGTSNPNLYWYRQAAGRGLQLLFYSVGIGQISSEVPQNLSASRPQDRQFILSSKKLLLSDSGFYLCAWERGDYQGEQYFGPGTRLTVT.

CDR3 loop: CAWSVRRAENGELFF. The CDR3 DNA follows: TGTGCCTGGAGTGTACGTCGGGCAGAGAACGGGGAGCTGTTTTTT. This chain joins TRBV30 and TRBJ2-2; no clear D. CDR1 is GTSNPN, CDR2 SVGIG, per germline (reference sequence). Trimming removed 0 bases at V and 7 bases at J, with 15 bases between. The length of the CDR3 is 15 residues.

A few counts support this clone. The genes are TRBV6-5 and TRBJ1-2, with a weak D call TRBD1 (6 bases). V was trimmed by 6 bases and J by 4 bases, leaving 15 bases between them. The CDR3 is 14 residues long. Germline values: CDR1 MNHEY, CDR2 SVGAGI. This chain's CDR3 is CASSQQGISYGYTF. CDR3 bases: TGTGCCAGCAGCCAACAGGGAATTTCCTATGGCTACACCTTC.

V usage is TRBV5-1 and J usage is TRBJ2-5, with 11 bases fitting TRBD1. V gave up 4 bases and J gave up 6 bases; unmatched junction bases: 5. Germline V CDR1 and CDR2: SGHRS, YFSETQ. The CDR3 covers 14 residues. CDR3 in amino acids: CASSLGTGGQTQYF. Written as DNA, the CDR3 is TGCGCCAGCAGCCTTGGGACAGGGGGTCAGACCCAGTACTTC.

The CDR3 region is CASSHQMGTSYNEQFF. Here the CDR3 DNA reads TGTGCCAGCAGCCACCAAATGGGGACCTCCTACAATGAGCAGTTCTTC. The chain uses TRBV14 and TRBJ2-1; either TRBD1 or TRBD2 may supply D (5 bases each). CDR1 and CDR2 from the germline V gene are SGHDN and FVKESK. This CDR3 region has 16 residues. The germline V and J ends were trimmed by 3 bases and 0 bases, with 12 bases remaining between them.

The J gene is TRBJ1-5, the V gene TRBV6-1; D gene ambiguous. The CDR3 has 15 amino acids. In germline, CDR1 is MNHNS, CDR2 SASEGT. The V and J ends lost 1 base and 4 bases respectively, with 11 bases between them. The CDR3 DNA reads TGTGCCAGCAGTGAAGGGGCAGGTGGTAATCAGCCCCAGCATTTT. The encoded protein is CASSEGAGGNQPQHF.

This chain connects TRBV4-1 to TRBJ1-2, with 7 bases identical to TRBD1. This CDR3 comprises 16 residues. After removal of 1 base from V and 1 base from J, the junction contained 6 bases not matched to a gene. Germline values: CDR1 MGHRA, CDR2 YSYEKL. CDR3 bases: TGCGCCAGCAGCCAAGGACGGACAGGAATTAACTATGGCTACACCTTC. Protein: CASSQGRTGINYGYTF.

This chain's CDR3 is CASSEGDTQYF. Written as DNA, the CDR3 is TGTGCCAGCAGTGAGGGGGATACGCAGTATTTT. The chain is built from TRBV6-1 and TRBJ2-3; D not resolved. V lost 3 bases and J lost 6, with 4 bases in between. The CDR3 runs 11 residues. Germline CDR1 and CDR2: MNHNS and SASEGT.

This rearrangement joins TRBV29-1 to TRBJ2-1; 9 positions match TRBD1. Looked up from germline, CDR1 is SQVTM and CDR2 is ANQGSEA. CDR3 length equals 13 residues. V was pared by 3 bases and J by 4 bases, with 1 base of the junction left unmatched. This CDR3 is CSVETGGYNEQFF. The DNA for the CDR3 is TGCAGCGTTGAGACAGGGGGGTACAATGAGCAGTTCTTC.

The V call is TRBV5-1, the J call TRBJ2-6; no definite D call. V was cut by 0 bases and J by 9 bases, with 10 bases left in between. This CDR3 contains 14 residues. Germline CDR1 reads SGHRS; CDR2 reads YFSETQ. CDR3 in DNA: TGCGCCAGCAGCTTGGACAGCTCGGGCAACGTCCTGACTTTC. Translated, it gives CASSLDSSGNVLTF.

This chain connects TRBV5-1 to TRBJ2-5, with D perhaps matching TRBD2 (5 bases). The length of the CDR3 is 15 residues. V lost 1 base and J 1 base, leaving 11 bases between the germline ends. CDR1 is SGHRS and CDR2 is YFSETQ in the germline V gene. Here the CDR3 DNA reads TGCGCCAGCAGCTTGTGGTTAGCGACCCAAGAGACCCAGTACTTC. Its protein product is CASSLWLATQETQYF.

V usage is TRBV6-5 and J usage is TRBJ1-3, with D unresolved. The germline V gene has CDR1 MNHEY and CDR2 SVGAGI. This CDR3 comprises 15 residues. Trimming removed 6 bases from V and 11 bases from J, with 23 bases in between. The CDR3 DNA sequence: TGTGCCAGCAGCCTCGATATCAGCGGTTCCCGGGCCATATATTTT. It translates to CASSLDISGSRAIYF.

The chain recombines TRBV18 with TRBJ2-3, with TRBD2 identical over 7 bases. V was pared by 5 bases and J by 2 bases, with 13 bases of the junction left unmatched. CDR1 is KGHSH and CDR2 is LQKENI in the germline V gene. CDR3 size: 17 residues. The CDR3 region is CASSLQQIAGATDTQYF. CDR3 nucleotide sequence: TGTGCCAGCTCATTACAACAGATAGCGGGTGCCACAGATACGCAGTATTTT.

The chain employs TRBV4-2 and TRBJ1-2; possibly TRBD1 for D (6 bases). Trimming took 0 bases from V and 7 from J, leaving 15 bases between them. CDR1 and CDR2 (germline): LGHNA, YNFKEQ. This CDR3 region has 15 residues. CDR3 in amino acids: CASSQDLGGPSGYTF. Here the CDR3 DNA reads TGTGCCAGCAGCCAAGATCTGGGGGGCCCGTCTGGCTACACCTTC.

The rearrangement links TRBV5-1 to TRBJ1-1; 11 positions agree with TRBD1. Germline-derived CDR1 and CDR2 are SGHRS and YFSETQ. CDR3 length equals 14 residues. With V trimmed by 4 bases and J by 4 bases, 3 bases remained unmatched. CDR3 nucleotides: TGCGCCAGCAGCCGGGACAGGGGGGGCACTGAAGCTTTCTTT. This encodes CASSRDRGGTEAFF. Variable domain in full (rest from reference TRBV5-1 and TRBJ1-1): KAGVTQTPRYLIKTRGQQVTLSCSPISGHRSVSWYQQTPGQGLQFLFEYFSETQRNKGNFPGRFSGRQFSNSRSEMNVSTLELGDSALYLCASSRDRGGTEAFFGQGTRLTVV.

The chain joins TRBV29-1 to TRBJ1-2; D is perhaps TRBD1 (5 bases). The CDR3 is 13 residues long. The V end lost 2 bases, the J end lost 4 bases, and 11 bases lay between the germline ends. Germline CDR1 is SQVTM and CDR2 is ANQGSEA. The CDR3 spells CSVERGSGYGYTF. CDR3 coding DNA: TGCAGCGTTGAAAGGGGCAGTGGCTATGGCTACACCTTC.

The V call is TRBV28, the J call TRBJ1-2; 9 nucleotides align to TRBD1. The CDR3 runs 14 residues. From germline, CDR1 is MDHEN and CDR2 SYDVKM. V gave up 4 bases and J gave up 2 bases; unmatched junction bases: 2. The CDR3 bases are TGTGCCAGCAGTTGGGACAGGGACAACTATGGCTACACCTTC. Its protein product is CASSWDRDNYGYTF.

The CDR3 loop reads CASSRSGTDTDTQYF. The CDR3 DNA sequence: TGTGCCAGCAGCAGATCCGGGACAGACACAGATACGCAGTATTTT. The chain couples TRBV7-9 to TRBJ2-3, with 7 bases identical to TRBD1. J was trimmed by 2 bases and V by 5 bases; bases with no gene match: 7. Germline V CDR1 and CDR2: SEHNR, FQNEAQ (reference sequence). This CDR3 spans 15 amino acids.

The gene calls are TRBV28 and TRBJ1-2, with 8 bases that match TRBD1. This CDR3 is 16 amino acids long. J lost 8 bases, V lost 1 base, and 12 bases had no gene match. The germline V gene has CDR1 MDHEN and CDR2 SYDVKM. CDR3 DNA sequence: TGTGCCAGCAGTTTATTCCCAGGGGGCCATCGAGGGGGCTACACCTTC. It yields the protein CASSLFPGGHRGGYTF.

This chain links TRBV28 with TRBJ1-2; D not certain. Germline lookup yields CDR1 MDHEN and CDR2 SYDVKM. The CDR3 totals 13 residues. V was clipped by 3 bases and J by 2 bases, with 7 bases between them. CDR3 sequence reads: CASSLVQNYGYTF. CDR3 DNA: TGTGCCAGCAGTTTGGTACAGAACTATGGCTACACCTTC.

The chain uses TRBV9 and TRBJ1-5; the D gene is possibly TRBD1 (5 bases). The CDR3 loop spans 14 amino acids. CDR1 and CDR2 from the germline V gene are SGDLS and YYNGEE. Trimming cost V 0 bases and J 7 bases, with 11 bases left between them. The CDR3 sequence: CASSVGNGGQPQHF. CDR3 in DNA: TGTGCCAGCAGCGTAGGAAACGGGGGACAGCCCCAGCATTTT.

The chain is built from TRBV5-1 and TRBJ1-4; no clear D gene. The germline CDR1 and CDR2 sequences are SGHRS and YFSETQ. The CDR3 covers 16 residues. The germline V and J ends were trimmed by 4 bases and 4 bases, with 17 bases remaining between them. CDR3 coding DNA: TGCGCCAGCAGCCCGTCTCCGGGGAGATATAATGAAAAACTGTTTTTT. Translated, it gives CASSPSPGRYNEKLFF.

The J gene is TRBJ1-1, the V gene TRBV5-1, with D tentatively TRBD1 (6 bases). V was shortened by 2 bases and J by 3 bases, with 11 bases between the two germline ends. The germline V gene encodes CDR1 SGHRS and CDR2 YFSETQ. The length of the CDR3 is 14 residues. The CDR3 sequence is CASSFERGDTEAFF. Here the CDR3 DNA reads TGCGCCAGCAGCTTCGAGAGGGGGGACACTGAAGCTTTCTTT.

The rearrangement joins TRBV27 to TRBJ1-5, with D unresolved. V shed 4 bases and J shed 5 bases, with 18 bases lying between them. Germline V CDR1 and CDR2: MNHEY, SMNVEV (reference sequence). The CDR3 is 16 amino acids. The CDR3 protein is CASSSLGPGGDQPQHF. DNA of the CDR3: TGTGCCAGCAGTTCGCTGGGCCCTGGAGGTGATCAGCCCCAGCATTTT.

This clone was seen only a few times. DNA of the CDR3: TGTGCCAGCAGCACCAAGGCGAGTGGGGACGGCGAGCAGTACTTC. Residues: CASSTKASGDGEQYF. V usage is TRBV6-1 and J usage is TRBJ2-7; D possibly uses TRBD1 or TRBD2 (5 bases each). The V gene lost 6 bases and the J gene lost 6 bases, with 21 bases spanning the gap. Per germline, CDR1 MNHNS and CDR2 SASEGT. This CDR3 has 15 amino acids.

The chain employs TRBV5-4 and TRBJ2-1; D unclear. This CDR3 region has 13 residues. Germline lookup yields CDR1 SGHNT and CDR2 YYREEE (reference sequence). V lost 2 bases and J 5 bases, leaving 8 bases between the germline ends. CDR3 loop: CASSLPLNNEQFF. CDR3 nucleotides: TGTGCCAGCAGCTTACCCCTGAACAATGAGCAGTTCTTC.

The chain employs TRBV25-1 and TRBJ1-1; perhaps TRBD1 as D (5 bases). Trimming stripped 2 bases from V and 0 bases from J, with 7 bases between. The V gene's germline CDR1 is MGHDK and CDR2 SYGVNS. This CDR3 is built from 14 residues. CDR3 loop: CASSEQGVNTEAFF. The CDR3 coding sequence is TGTGCCAGCAGTGAACAGGGTGTGAACACTGAAGCTTTCTTT.

The CDR3 loop reads CASSDLGERNNEQFF. CDR3 DNA: TGTGCCAGCAGCGACCTGGGGGAGCGGAACAATGAGCAGTTCTTC. This chain joins TRBV9 and TRBJ2-1; D tentatively fits TRBD1 or TRBD2 (5 bases each). Germline values: CDR1 SGDLS, CDR2 YYNGEE. Trimming left V 3 bases short and J 5 bases short, with 15 bases between. This CDR3 is built from 15 residues. The full variable domain, in which reference TRBV9 and TRBJ2-1 provide the parts outside the CDR3, is DSGVTQTPKHLITATGQRVTLRCSPRSGDLSVYWYQQSLDQGLQFLIQYYNGEERAKGNILERFSAQQFPDLHSELNLSSLELGDSALYFCASSDLGERNNEQFFGPGTRLTVL.